This is a list of T cell receptor beta chains from one sample in a study of cytomegalovirus exposure and HLA in healthy donors. The method was immunoSEQ multiplex PCR; TCRdb's version includes in-frame clones alone and lacks a portion of them. The sample includes under 200,000 clones, 65% to 75% of them seen just once. The sequencing sample was made of PBMCs. These receptors all stem from a girl aged 5 to 17 in good health and CMV-seronegative. Both conserved end residues are part of each CDR3. The D gene is left open where the match is weak. Size is stated for part of the rows, as once, few or many counts, or as a class when the clone is expanded.

d_gene	abundance	v_gene	len	j_gene	CDR3nt	CDR3aa
-	-	TRBV9	16	TRBJ2-7	TGTGCCAGCAGCCCCCGAGTAGGGCAGGGTGGCCACGAGCAGTACTTC	CASSPRVGQGGHEQYF
-	-	TRBV5-8	12	TRBJ2-7	TGTGCCAGCAGCCCCAGGGCAGACGAGCAGTACTTC	CASSPRADEQYF
TRBD2	-	TRBV6-5	15	TRBJ2-7	TGTGCCAGCAGGCCCTACCGGGAGGACTCCTACGAGCAGTACTTC	CASRPYREDSYEQYF
-	-	TRBV7-2	15	TRBJ1-5	TGTGCCAGCAGCCTCGGACAATATAGCAATCAGCCCCAGCATTTT	CASSLGQYSNQPQHF
-	-	TRBV30	15	TRBJ2-2	TGTGCCTGGAGTGGAGACAGCTCGAACACCGGGGAGCTGTTTTTT	CAWSGDSSNTGELFF
-	-	TRBV15	15	TRBJ2-7	TGTGCCACCAGCAGAGATCGACTTACCTCCTACGAGCAGTACTTC	CATSRDRLTSYEQYF
-	-	TRBV29-1	13	TRBJ2-7	TGCAGCGTTGAAGATCCCCGGGCCTACGAGCAGTACTTC	CSVEDPRAYEQYF
TRBD1	few	TRBV5-1	14	TRBJ2-7	TGCGCCAGCAGCTCCACCGACAGGGGCTACGAGCAGTACTTC	CASSSTDRGYEQYF
-	-	TRBV15	15	TRBJ1-1	TGTGCCACCAGCAGTAAGCTCGGGCAGGGCACTGAAGCTTTCTTT	CATSSKLGQGTEAFF
TRBD2	once	TRBV27	14	TRBJ2-7	TGTGCCAGCAAGGGGAGGGGACGGATTTACGAGCAGTACTTC	CASKGRGRIYEQYF
-	-	TRBV5-1	16	TRBJ1-6	TGCGCCAGCAGATTGTTCGAGGCAGGGAGGAATTCACCCCTCCACTTT	CASRLFEAGRNSPLHF
-	few	TRBV5-6	15	TRBJ1-1	TGTGCCAGCAGCCCAAACGTCCGGTTAAACACTGAAGCTTTCTTT	CASSPNVRLNTEAFF
-	-	TRBV5-4	15	TRBJ1-6	TGTGCCAGCAGCTTCGAGGACAGTCTCAATTCACCCCTCCACTTT	CASSFEDSLNSPLHF
-	-	TRBV5-1	15	TRBJ2-2	TGCGCCAGCAGCTCTGGTTTAGCGAACACCGGGGAGCTGTTTTTT	CASSSGLANTGELFF
-	once	TRBV6-1	15	TRBJ1-1	TGTGCCAGCAGTGCTAACAACGTCGGACAGCGTGAAGCTTTCTTT	CASSANNVGQREAFF
-	-	TRBV28	15	TRBJ1-6	TGTGCCAGCAGGGGACACCCTAAGTCTAATTCACCCCTCCACTTT	CASRGHPKSNSPLHF
-	-	TRBV4-1	16	TRBJ2-7	TGCGCCAGCAGCCAAGACGCGGCGGGACGCCACTACGAGCAGTACTTC	CASSQDAAGRHYEQYF
-	-	TRBV7-2	16	TRBJ2-2	TGTGCCAGCAGCTCAATGACAGGTCTGAACACCGGGGAGCTGTTTTTT	CASSSMTGLNTGELFF
TRBD2	-	TRBV4-1	17	TRBJ2-3	TGCGCCAGCACCCTCCTGACTAGCGGGGGGGCCGGAGATACGCAGTATTTT	CASTLLTSGGAGDTQYF
-	-	TRBV5-1	15	TRBJ2-7	TGCGCCAGCAGCTTGGGAGGGCAGGGGAACCACGAGCAGTACTTC	CASSLGGQGNHEQYF
-	-	TRBV30	14	TRBJ2-3	TGTGCCTGGAGCGAAGGGGGACTATCAGATACGCAGTATTTT	CAWSEGGLSDTQYF
-	-	TRBV7-8	13	TRBJ2-7	TGTGCCAGCAGCTTAGAGCCGAAGTACGAGCAGTACTTC	CASSLEPKYEQYF
TRBD1	-	TRBV9	13	TRBJ2-7	TGTGCCAGCAGCGACCGGGACAGCGGCGAGCAGTACTTC	CASSDRDSGEQYF
TRBD1	-	TRBV19	15	TRBJ1-5	TGTGCCACGCTTGACAGGGGGATGAGCAATCAGCCCCAGCATTTT	CATLDRGMSNQPQHF
-	few	TRBV5-5	16	TRBJ1-4	TGTGCCAGCAGCGCTGGATGGGGCGGTGGTGGTGAAAAACTGTTTTTT	CASSAGWGGGGEKLFF
TRBD1	-	TRBV9	14	TRBJ1-6	TGTGCCAGCAGAGGGACAGGTCATAATTCACCCCTCCACTTT	CASRGTGHNSPLHF
TRBD1	-	TRBV2	16	TRBJ2-7	TGTGCCAGCAGTGAACCCGGGACAGGGGTCAACTACGAGCAGTACTTC	CASSEPGTGVNYEQYF
TRBD2	-	TRBV13	14	TRBJ2-1	TGTGCCAGCAGCTTACTGCGGGGGGGCGGTGAGCAGTTCTTC	CASSLLRGGGEQFF
TRBD1	-	TRBV27	15	TRBJ2-3	TGTGCCAGCAGTTTGCCGACAGGGATCCCAGATACGCAGTATTTT	CASSLPTGIPDTQYF
TRBD2	few	TRBV5-1	16	TRBJ2-3	TGCGCCAGCAACAGGGAGCGGGGGACCCTCACAGATACGCAGTATTTT	CASNRERGTLTDTQYF
TRBD1	-	TRBV5-4	13	TRBJ1-2	TGTGCCAGCAGCGCGACAGGGTTGGGTGGCTACACCTTC	CASSATGLGGYTF
-	-	TRBV6-5	15	TRBJ1-2	TGTGCCAGCAGTTACTCGATGGCAGGTGTCTATGGCTACACCTTC	CASSYSMAGVYGYTF
-	-	TRBV4-1	18	TRBJ1-6	TGCGCCAGCAGCCAAGAAGGAGGTGTTAGGACAGCTAATTCACCCCTCCACTTT	CASSQEGGVRTANSPLHF
TRBD2	once	TRBV6-1	14	TRBJ2-1	TGTGCCAGCACGTCTTTGGGGGGGGGCAATGAGCAGTTCTTC	CASTSLGGGNEQFF
-	-	TRBV12-5	13	TRBJ2-4	TGTGCTAGTGTCGTGACAGGTTCGGACATTCAGTACTTC	CASVVTGSDIQYF
-	-	TRBV2	15	TRBJ1-5	TGTGCCAGCACTGGGGGAGGGAGTAGGAATCAGCCCCAGCATTTT	CASTGGGSRNQPQHF
-	-	TRBV5-6	13	TRBJ1-1	TGTGCCAGCAGAAAGGGGGTGAACACTGAAGCTTTCTTT	CASRKGVNTEAFF
-	-	TRBV4-2	16	TRBJ1-1	TGTGCCAGCAGCCAGTACTTGGACAGTCATGACACTGAAGCTTTCTTT	CASSQYLDSHDTEAFF
TRBD1	few	TRBV29-1	14	TRBJ2-4	TGCAGCGTCCTCCCGGACAGGCTCAAAAACATTCAGTACTTC	CSVLPDRLKNIQYF
-	-	TRBV5-1	16	TRBJ2-6	TGCGCCAGCAGCTTGGGGACAGCCTCTGGGGCCAACGTCCTGACTTTC	CASSLGTASGANVLTF
TRBD2	-	TRBV19	15	TRBJ2-2	TGTGCCAGTACTCCCGGGACTAGCGACACCGGGGAGCTGTTTTTT	CASTPGTSDTGELFF
-	-	TRBV27	14	TRBJ2-5	TGTGCCAGCAGTTCCCTCGGAGGGCCAGAGACCCAGTACTTC	CASSSLGGPETQYF
TRBD2	few	TRBV5-1	16	TRBJ2-7	TGCGCCAGCAGCTCCTTAGCGGGGGGCTACTCCTACGAGCAGTACTTC	CASSSLAGGYSYEQYF
-	once	TRBV10-3	15	TRBJ1-6	TGTGCCATCACCTCGGACAGCTCCTATAATTCACCCCTCCACTTT	CAITSDSSYNSPLHF
-	-	TRBV19	15	TRBJ2-1	TGTGCCAGTAGTATAGTAGCGAATCCCCACAATGAGCAGTTCTTC	CASSIVANPHNEQFF